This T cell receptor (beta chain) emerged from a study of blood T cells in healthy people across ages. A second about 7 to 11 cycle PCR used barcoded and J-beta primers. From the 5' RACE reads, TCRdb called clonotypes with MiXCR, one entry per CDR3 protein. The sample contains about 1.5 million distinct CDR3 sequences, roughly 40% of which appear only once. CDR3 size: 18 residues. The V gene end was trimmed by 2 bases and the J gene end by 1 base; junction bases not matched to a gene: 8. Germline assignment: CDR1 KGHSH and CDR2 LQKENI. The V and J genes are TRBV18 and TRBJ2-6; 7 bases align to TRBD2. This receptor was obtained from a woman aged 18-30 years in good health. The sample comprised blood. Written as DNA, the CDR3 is TGTGCCAGCTCACCAATAGCGGGCCCCGGGTCTGGGGCCAACGTCCTGACTTTC. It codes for CASSPIAGPGSGANVLTF.